A single sample is the source of the 18 T cell receptor beta chains below, sequenced in a study of identical twins. TCRdb re-called the 5' RACE reads with MiXCR, one entry per CDR3 protein. This sample yields around 650,000 distinct CDR3 sequences, of which about 7.1% are seen a single time; roughly 1.6% belongs to the top ten. The same data also contributed to another study, on yellow fever vaccine responses in identical twins.

Specimen: PBMCs. The receptors shown here come from a woman between 18 and 29 years old in good health.

In this sample, this clonotype turned up many times. This chain joins TRBV20-1 and TRBJ1-2; weak D call: TRBD1 (5 bases). The germline CDR1 and CDR2 sequences are DFQATT and SNEGSKA (reference sequence). The V and J ends lost 7 bases and 2 bases respectively, with 8 bases between them. The CDR3 has 11 amino acids. DNA of the CDR3: TGCAGTGGGGACCCGAACTATGGCTACACCTTC. Residues: CSGDPNYGYTF.

The chain links TRBV12-3 or TRBV12-4 to TRBJ2-7, with 7 bases matching TRBD2. With 8 bases clipped from V and 3 bases from J, the junction kept 10 bases outside the gene matches. The CDR3 totals 14 residues. The CDR3 DNA reads TGTGCCAGCCAAAAGGGACTAACCGGCTACGAGCAGTACTTC. Its protein product is CASQKGLTGYEQYF.

Ten or more counts support this clonotype. The genes are TRBV3-1 and TRBJ2-1, with 11 nucleotides matching TRBD2. The CDR3 sequence is 15 residues long. Per germline, CDR1 LGHDT and CDR2 YNNKEL (reference sequence). Germline trimming cut 1 base from V and 9 bases from J; bases unmatched to any gene: 5. The CDR3 region is CASSQVLAGGVEQFF. The CDR3 DNA is TGTGCCAGCAGCCAAGTTCTAGCGGGAGGCGTTGAGCAGTTCTTC.

This clonotype was recorded many times. V and J are TRBV10-3 and TRBJ1-2, with D unclear. Looked up from germline, CDR1 is ENHRY and CDR2 is SYGVKD. V was shortened by 0 bases and J by 5 bases, with 7 bases between the two germline ends. This CDR3 is built from 13 residues. The CDR3 sequence is CAISESVGYGYTF. CDR3 in DNA: TGTGCCATCAGTGAGTCGGTAGGATATGGCTACACCTTC.

This clonotype was detected a few times. CDR3 region: CASRLLADTDTQYF. The DNA of the CDR3 is TGTGCCAGCAGACTCTTAGCGGACACAGATACGCAGTATTTT. The rearrangement joins TRBV12-3 or TRBV12-4 to TRBJ2-3, with D tentatively TRBD2 (6 bases). The CDR3 covers 14 residues. Trimming shortened V by 6 bases and J by 2 bases, and 12 bases separated the two germline ends.

The chain links TRBV5-1 to TRBJ2-1, with D unclear. V was clipped by 7 bases and J by 7 bases, with 9 bases between them. CDR3 length: 11 amino acids. Looked up from germline, CDR1 is SGHRS and CDR2 is YFSETQ. CDR3 sequence: CASSNRNEQFF. CDR3 DNA sequence: TGCGCCAGCTCTAATCGAAATGAGCAGTTCTTC.

This clonotype was seen at least ten times. CDR3 protein: CASSLPVQGPRNDEQYV. In nucleotides, the CDR3 is TGTGCCAGCAGCTTGCCCGTACAGGGACCCCGGAATGACGAGCAGTACGTC. The rearrangement joins TRBV7-6 to TRBJ2-7, with D tentatively TRBD1 (6 bases). Germline-derived CDR1 and CDR2 are SGHVS and FNYEAQ. The CDR3 sequence is 17 residues long. Trimming removed 3 bases at V and 5 bases at J, with 23 bases between.

V gene TRBV7-3 combines with J gene TRBJ1-1; perhaps TRBD1 as D (5 bases). The V end lost 0 bases, the J end lost 4 bases, and 6 bases lay between the germline ends. The CDR3 has 13 residues. Germline V gives CDR1 SGHTA, CDR2 FQGTGA. CDR3 sequence reads: CASSLTTVTEAFF. DNA for the CDR3: TGTGCCAGCAGCTTAACGACAGTCACTGAAGCTTTCTTT. Drawing the rest from reference TRBV7-3 and TRBJ1-1, the complete variable domain is GAGVSQTPSNKVTEKGKYVELRCDPISGHTALYWYRQSLGQGPEFLIYFQGTGAADDSGLPNDRFFAVRPEGSVSTLKIQRTERGDSAVYLCASSLTTVTEAFFGQGTRLTVV.

There are a few counts of this clonotype. V and J are TRBV7-2 and TRBJ1-5; D gene ambiguous. The CDR3 runs 15 residues. Trimming shortened V by 1 base and J by 3 bases, and 10 bases separated the two germline ends. Germline V lookup: CDR1 SGHTA, CDR2 FQGNSA. This chain's CDR3 is CASSLVPGNNQPQHF. CDR3 DNA sequence: TGTGCCAGCAGCTTAGTCCCGGGGAACAATCAGCCCCAGCATTTT. Together with reference TRBV7-2 and TRBJ1-5, the CDR3 gives the full variable domain: GAGVSQSPSNKVTEKGKDVELRCDPISGHTALYWYRQSLGQGLEFLIYFQGNSAPDKSGLPSDRFSAERTGGSVSTLTIQRTQQEDSAVYLCASSLVPGNNQPQHFGDGTRLSIL.

This clonotype was counted many times. The chain links TRBV15 to TRBJ2-2; TRBD1 aligns across 7 bases. Per the germline V gene, CDR1 is LNHNV and CDR2 is YYDKDF (reference sequence). This CDR3 is built from 17 residues. J gave up 4 bases and V 0 bases, and 8 bases lay outside the gene matches. As DNA, the CDR3 is TGTGCCACCAGCAGAGACCCAAGGGGACAGTCCACCGGGGAGCTGTTTTTT. It translates to CATSRDPRGQSTGELFF.

There are many counts of this clonotype. CDR3 in DNA: TGTGCCAGCCCCGATGAGCGGGGGGAGCTGTTTTTT. Translating gives CASPDERGELFF. V gene TRBV12-3 or TRBV12-4 combines with J gene TRBJ2-2, with D possibly being TRBD2 (5 bases). The V and J ends lost 8 bases and 8 bases respectively, with 12 bases between them. This CDR3 comprises 12 residues.

This clonotype was picked up a small number of times. This chain joins TRBV20-1 and TRBJ2-5; D not resolved. V lost 0 bases and J lost 2, with 16 bases in between. There are 16 residues in the CDR3. Germline V lookup: CDR1 DFQATT, CDR2 SNEGSKA (reference sequence). CDR3 region: CSARETRTHNQETQYF. The CDR3 DNA sequence: TGCAGTGCTAGAGAAACACGTACGCACAATCAAGAGACCCAGTACTTC.

The chain employs TRBV6-5 and TRBJ2-4; TRBD2 might be the D (6 bases). There are 18 residues in the CDR3. Looked up from germline, CDR1 is MNHEY and CDR2 is SVGAGI. V was cut by 4 bases and J by 2 bases, with 21 bases left in between. The CDR3, as DNA: TGTGCCAGCAGTTCCAACTCTTGGGGGACTCGGACCAAAAACATTCAGTACTTC. It translates to CASSSNSWGTRTKNIQYF.

This clonotype was counted a few times. V gene TRBV2 combines with J gene TRBJ2-7; D assignment may be TRBD1 or TRBD2 (6 bases each). V gave up 9 bases and J gave up 3 bases, with 12 bases separating them. Per germline, CDR1 SNHLY and CDR2 FYNNEI. The CDR3 has 12 residues. The CDR3 is CASVGGIYEQYV. In DNA form, the CDR3 reads TGTGCCAGTGTAGGGGGGATCTACGAGCAGTACGTC.

This clonotype was seen a handful of times. The chain combines TRBV12-3 or TRBV12-4 with TRBJ2-1; either TRBD1 or TRBD2 may supply D (6 bases each). The ends were cut back, 6 bases at V and 8 bases at J, with 26 bases in the middle. There are 17 residues in the CDR3. The CDR3 sequence: CASSLSGGSPMRDEQFF. The CDR3 DNA sequence: TGTGCCAGCAGCCTGTCCGGGGGCAGCCCCATGAGGGATGAGCAGTTCTTC.

V and J are TRBV24-1 and TRBJ1-2; 9 nucleotides align to TRBD1. The V and J ends lost 3 bases and 4 bases, in that order; junction bases with no gene match: 11. The length of the CDR3 is 17 residues. From germline, CDR1 is KGHDR and CDR2 SFDVKD. The CDR3 reads CATSDPGQGRGLYGYTF. CDR3 coding DNA: TGTGCCACCAGTGATCCGGGACAGGGTAGGGGACTCTATGGCTACACCTTC.

The chain has TRBV20-1 and TRBJ2-5; D not certain. V was shortened by 7 bases and J by 3 bases, with 18 bases between the two germline ends. Germline CDR1 and CDR2: DFQATT and SNEGSKA (reference sequence). This CDR3 has 14 amino acids. Written as DNA, the CDR3 is TGCAGTGTGCCCGTCCTTGCGTTGAAAGAGACCCAGTACTTC. Its protein is CSVPVLALKETQYF.

The chain recombines TRBV5-1 with TRBJ2-3, with D perhaps assigned TRBD1 or TRBD2 (5 bases each). CDR1 SGHRS and CDR2 YFSETQ come from the germline V gene. The V and J ends lost 0 bases and 0 bases respectively, with 20 bases between them. There are 19 residues in the CDR3. CDR3 protein: CASSLERGSGLWSTDTQYF. CDR3 coding DNA: TGCGCCAGCAGCTTGGAGAGGGGCTCGGGGTTATGGAGCACAGATACGCAGTATTTT.